This TCR beta chain is from a study of OX40 agonist ivuxolimab in advanced cancers. Study as a whole: A partial response was reached by three patients: one with hepatocellular carcinoma and two with cutaneous melanoma. General study points: Both blood CD4+ and CD8+ T cells showed clonal growth by week 6 at 0.1 to 3.0 mg/kg. Researchers report that CD8+ T cells had, on average, more expanded clones than CD4+.

On this clone: The target antigen is unknown.

This table comes from immunoSEQ multiplex PCR, and its TCRdb copy is limited to in-frame clones, with some not included. The table shows about 50,000 clones, with approximately 93% occurring only once. There are 15 residues in the CDR3. Germline V gene data show CDR1 as MGHRA and CDR2 as YSYEKL. V lost 5 bases, J lost 0 bases, and 10 bases lay in between. Patients with autoimmune history or systemic immunosuppression were excluded. The gene calls are TRBV4-1 and TRBJ2-2; maybe TRBD1 (6 bases). The TCR sequence derives from an adult with an advanced solid tumor such as melanoma, head and neck, liver or kidney cancer. The material was CD4+ or CD8+ T cells sorted from blood, obtained in a trial of the OX40 agonist ivuxolimab. CDR3 nucleotide sequence: TGCGCCAGCAGCTACAGGGACCCGAACACCGGGGAGCTGTTTTTT. As protein: CASSYRDPNTGELFF.